What follows are 10 T cell receptor beta chains derived from one specimen sequenced in a study of cytomegalovirus exposure and HLA in healthy donors. Both 60 Vbeta primers and 13 Jbeta primers went into the PCR. Sequenced by immunoSEQ multiplex PCR; TCRdb stores in-frame clones only, minus some. The data hold about 140,000 clones, with about 66% observed a single time. Sequenced sample: PBMCs. These receptors were obtained from a male donor in good health and CMV-seronegative.

The V call is TRBV5-1, the J call TRBJ2-6; a weak D match, TRBD2 (5 bases). Per the germline V gene, CDR1 is SGHRS and CDR2 is YFSETQ. CDR3 length equals 15 residues. Trimming took 4 bases from V and 0 from J, leaving 8 bases between them. CDR3 coding DNA: TGCGCCAGCAGCGGAGGCTTCTCTGGGGCCAACGTCCTGACTTTC. As protein: CASSGGFSGANVLTF.

In this sample, this clone turned up a few times. The chain couples TRBV27 to TRBJ1-5; 9 bases agree with TRBD1. This CDR3 contains 15 residues. The trim removed 5 bases at V and 6 bases at J, leaving 8 bases unmatched. Germline V gives CDR1 MNHEY, CDR2 SMNVEV (reference sequence). CDR3 residues: CASSPGTGRGQPQHF. CDR3 coding DNA: TGTGCCAGCAGTCCCGGGACAGGGCGAGGTCAGCCCCAGCATTTT.

V usage is TRBV5-1 and J usage is TRBJ2-7; D might be TRBD1 (6 bases). The CDR3 loop spans 14 amino acids. Germline assignment: CDR1 SGHRS and CDR2 YFSETQ. Trimming took off 4 bases at V and 6 bases at J, with 17 bases between the two ends. The CDR3 is CASSPPDRRGEQYF. CDR3 nucleotides: TGCGCCAGCAGCCCTCCAGACAGGAGAGGCGAGCAGTACTTC.

This clone was seen a handful of times. The chain carries TRBV6-1 and TRBJ2-5; maybe TRBD2 (7 bases). TRBJ2-7 matches the DNA end more closely, so the J call is doubtful. Germline CDR1 MNHNS, CDR2 SASEGT. The CDR3 totals 16 residues. The CDR3 is CASSEGYGGGAYEQYF. The CDR3 coding sequence is TGTGCCAGCAGTGAAGGTTACGGAGGGGGGGCCTACGAGCAGTACTTC.

The gene calls are TRBV5-1 and TRBJ1-3; TRBD1 aligns across 7 bases. Trimming cost V 0 bases and J 1 base; bases outside gene matches: 1. The CDR3 has 15 residues. Germline V gene sequence: CDR1 SGHRS, CDR2 YFSETQ. The CDR3 sequence: CASSLEGQSGNTIYF. In DNA, the CDR3 is TGCGCCAGCAGCTTGGAGGGACAGTCTGGAAACACCATATATTTT.

V is TRBV9 and J is TRBJ2-7; TRBD1 might be the D (5 bases). Per germline, CDR1 SGDLS and CDR2 YYNGEE. V dropped 0 bases and J dropped 4 bases, with 11 bases sitting between them. The CDR3 covers 14 residues. CDR3 bases: TGTGCCAGCAGCGTAGATCTCCAGGGATACGAGCAGTACTTC. This sequence encodes CASSVDLQGYEQYF.

In this sample, this clone turned up once. This sequence joins TRBV2 and TRBJ2-7, with D possibly TRBD2 on 6 matching bases. Germline values: CDR1 SNHLY, CDR2 FYNNEI. V lost 8 bases and J 0 bases, leaving 14 bases between the germline ends. The CDR3 totals 14 residues. CDR3 coding DNA: TGTGCCAGCGGGCGGAGGGCAGGCTCCTACGAGCAGTACTTC. Protein sequence: CASGRRAGSYEQYF.

This clone was observed a few times. The rearrangement links TRBV4-2 to TRBJ2-1; TRBD1 agrees at 7 bases. V shed 3 bases and J 3 bases; nucleotides not matched to a gene: 5. CDR1 is LGHNA and CDR2 is YNFKEQ in the germline V gene. The CDR3 spans 15 residues. CDR3 nucleotides: TGTGCCAGCAGCCAGATACAGGGGATCTACAATGAGCAGTTCTTC. It yields the protein CASSQIQGIYNEQFF.

This clone was observed a single time. The chain joins TRBV7-8 to TRBJ1-3; D is unclear. Germline lookup yields CDR1 SGHVS and CDR2 FQNEAQ. V was cut by 7 bases and J by 3 bases, with 10 bases left in between. The CDR3 contains 13 residues. In DNA form, the CDR3 reads TGTGCCAGCACCACGAGGGATGGAAACACCATATATTTT. The encoded protein is CASTTRDGNTIYF.

The CDR3 protein is CSAGTGAGEQYF. CDR3 coding DNA: TGCAGCGCCGGGACAGGGGCGGGCGAGCAGTACTTC. The gene calls are TRBV29-1 and TRBJ2-7; 10 bases match TRBD1. Trimming removed 7 bases from V and 6 bases from J; junction bases left unmatched: 6. This CDR3 contains 12 residues. Germline CDR1 and CDR2: SQVTM and ANQGSEA.